A selection of T cell receptor beta chains follows, all from one sample in a study of blood T cells in healthy people across ages. Via MiXCR, TCRdb re-called the 5' RACE reads, giving one row per CDR3 protein. Of 650,000 to 800,000 distinct CDR3 sequences in the sample, around 42% were seen once. The sequenced sample was blood. All receptors derive from a man aged 55-75 years in good health. CDR3s include the opening cysteine and the closing phenylalanine or tryptophan. A D gene is named only where the DNA matches it firmly. Size is stated for part of the rows, as once, few or many counts, or as a class when the clone is expanded.

CSAPDLSGGSTDTQYF | TGCAGTGCTCCTGACCTTAGCGGGGGGAGCACAGATACGCAGTATTTT | TRBJ2-3 | TRBD2 | . | TRBV20-1
CASRSRGQPQHF | TGTGCCAGCAGGTCCCGGGGGCAGCCCCAGCATTTT | TRBJ1-5 | . | few | TRBV6-2/TRBV6-3
CSARSSGRSYNEQFF | TGCAGTGCTAGAAGCTCGGGGCGCTCCTACAATGAGCAGTTCTTC | TRBJ2-1 | . | few | TRBV20-1
CASRPGQSEETQYF | TGTGCCAGCAGACCGGGACAGTCGGAAGAGACCCAGTACTTC | TRBJ2-5 | TRBD1 | few | TRBV4-2
CNVGPGGGKNIQYF | TGCAACGTTGGACCGGGGGGGGGCAAAAACATTCAGTACTTC | TRBJ2-4 | TRBD2 | . | TRBV29-1
CSARDRERTYEQYF | TGCAGTGCTAGAGACAGGGAAAGGACCTACGAGCAGTACTTC | TRBJ2-7 | . | . | TRBV20-1
CASSERGVGVNAFF | TGTGCCAGCAGTGAAAGGGGTGTCGGTGTGAATGCTTTCTTT | TRBJ1-1 | . | . | TRBV25-1
CASSVEASGVCNEQFF | TGTGCCAGCAGCGTAGAGGCTAGCGGGGTATGCAATGAGCAGTTCTTC | TRBJ2-1 | TRBD2 | . | TRBV7-9
CASSQVSGLDNEQFF | TGTGCCAGCAGCCAAGTGTCCGGACTAGACAATGAGCAGTTCTTC | TRBJ2-1 | TRBD2 | . | TRBV14
CAIKETGGIDTQYF | TGTGCCATCAAAGAGACAGGGGGTATAGATACGCAGTATTTT | TRBJ2-3 | TRBD1 | few | TRBV10-3
CASSRGETGGYEQYF | TGTGCCAGCAGCCGCGGGGAAACAGGGGGCTACGAGCAGTACTTC | TRBJ2-7 | TRBD1 | few | TRBV7-9
CASSLGPGGGYEQYF | TGTGCCAGCAGCTTAGGCCCAGGGGGTGGGTACGAGCAGTACTTC | TRBJ2-7 | TRBD1 | . | TRBV7-2
CASSQGRGRNNEQFF | TGTGCCAGCAGCCAAGGACGGGGCCGGAACAATGAGCAGTTCTTC | TRBJ2-1 | . | . | TRBV14
CASSLTSFHSYNEQFF | TGTGCCAGCAGTTTGACTAGTTTCCACTCCTACAATGAGCAGTTCTTC | TRBJ2-1 | . | . | TRBV6-5
CASRKSGGVFSYEQYF | TGCGCCAGCAGAAAAAGCGGGGGGGTTTTCTCCTACGAGCAGTACTTC | TRBJ2-7 | TRBD2 | few | TRBV5-1
CASSVDPVSYGYTF | TGTGCCAGCAGCGTAGATCCGGTTTCCTATGGCTACACCTTC | TRBJ1-2 | . | few | TRBV9
CASSLVRTGANYGYTF | TGTGCCAGCAGTTTAGTGCGAACGGGGGCGAACTATGGCTACACCTTC | TRBJ1-2 | . | . | TRBV12-3/TRBV12-4
CASSLGPGPQHF | TGTGCCAGCAGCTTGGGGCCCGGGCCCCAGCATTTT | TRBJ1-5 | . | . | TRBV5-4
CASSPAGVEKLFF | TGTGCCAGCTCACCAGCAGGGGTGGAAAAACTGTTTTTT | TRBJ1-4 | . | . | TRBV18
CASSSRTGNNEQFF | TGTGCCAGCAGCTCAAGGACAGGCAACAATGAGCAGTTCTTC | TRBJ2-1 | TRBD1 | few | TRBV7-2
CASSDLILEETQYF | TGTGCCAGCAGTGATTTAATTTTGGAGGAGACCCAGTACTTC | TRBJ2-5 | . | . | TRBV6-1
CSVEGGHETQYF | TGCAGCGTTGAAGGGGGGCATGAGACCCAGTACTTC | TRBJ2-5 | . | few | TRBV29-1
CSAKNPRGVGGGYTF | TGCAGTGCTAAGAACCCCCGTGGGGTAGGTGGCGGCTACACCTTC | TRBJ1-2 | . | few | TRBV20-1
CASSARTGGYGYTF | TGTGCCAGCAGCGCTCGGACAGGGGGCTATGGCTACACCTTC | TRBJ1-2 | TRBD1 | few | TRBV27
CSASSTGTEQYF | TGCAGTGCTAGTTCGACAGGTACCGAGCAGTACTTC | TRBJ2-7 | . | . | TRBV20-1
CASSPSVQGINEKLFF | TGTGCCAGCAGCCCTTCGGTTCAGGGGATAAATGAAAAACTGTTTTTT | TRBJ1-4 | . | . | TRBV9
CASSQGTDEYGYTF | TGTGCCAGCAGCCAGGGGACTGATGAATATGGCTACACCTTC | TRBJ1-2 | . | . | TRBV7-9
CSASSGGPDYNEQFF | TGCAGTGCTAGTAGCGGGGGGCCTGACTACAATGAGCAGTTCTTC | TRBJ2-1 | TRBD2 | few | TRBV20-1
CASRSAGANEQFF | TGTGCCAGCAGATCAGCGGGGGCTAATGAGCAGTTCTTC | TRBJ2-1 | TRBD2 | few | TRBV7-2
CASSQVWLESNTGELFF | TGCGCCAGCAGCCAGGTTTGGCTCGAATCGAACACCGGGGAGCTGTTTTTT | TRBJ2-2 | . | . | TRBV4-3
CSVEAGDTEAFF | TGCAGCGTTGAAGCTGGGGACACTGAAGCTTTCTTT | TRBJ1-1 | . | . | TRBV29-1
CASSQDTSGAYNEQFF | TGCGCCAGCAGCCAAGATACTAGCGGGGCTTACAATGAGCAGTTCTTC | TRBJ2-1 | TRBD2 | . | TRBV4-1
CASSLGHLYGYTF | TGTGCCAGCAGCCTGGGCCATCTCTATGGCTACACCTTC | TRBJ1-2 | . | many | TRBV14